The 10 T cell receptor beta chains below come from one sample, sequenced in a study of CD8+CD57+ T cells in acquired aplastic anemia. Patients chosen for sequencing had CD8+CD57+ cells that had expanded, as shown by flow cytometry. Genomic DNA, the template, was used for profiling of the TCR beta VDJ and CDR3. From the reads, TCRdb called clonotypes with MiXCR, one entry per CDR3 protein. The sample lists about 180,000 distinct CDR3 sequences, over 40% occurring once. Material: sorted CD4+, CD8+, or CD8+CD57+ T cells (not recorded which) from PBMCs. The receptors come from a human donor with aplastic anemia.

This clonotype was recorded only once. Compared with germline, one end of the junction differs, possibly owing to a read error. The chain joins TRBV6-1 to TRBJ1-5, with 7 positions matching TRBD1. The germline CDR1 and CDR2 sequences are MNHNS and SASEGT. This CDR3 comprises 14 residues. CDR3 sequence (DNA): TGTGCCAGCAGCGTACAGGGGAGCAATCATCCCCAGCATTTT. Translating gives CASSVQGSNHPQHF.

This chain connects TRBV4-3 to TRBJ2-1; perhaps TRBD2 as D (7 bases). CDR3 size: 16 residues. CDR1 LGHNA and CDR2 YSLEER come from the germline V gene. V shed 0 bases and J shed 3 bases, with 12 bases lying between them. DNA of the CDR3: TGCGCCAGCAGCCAAGATATGGGGGGGCGCTACAATGAGCAGTTCTTC. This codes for CASSQDMGGRYNEQFF.

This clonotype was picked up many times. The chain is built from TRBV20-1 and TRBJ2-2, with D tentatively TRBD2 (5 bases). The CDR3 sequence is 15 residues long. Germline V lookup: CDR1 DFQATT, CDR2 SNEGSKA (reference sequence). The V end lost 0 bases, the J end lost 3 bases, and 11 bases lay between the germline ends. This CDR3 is CSAREAGVYTGELFF. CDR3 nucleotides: TGCAGTGCTAGAGAGGCGGGCGTGTACACCGGGGAGCTGTTTTTT.

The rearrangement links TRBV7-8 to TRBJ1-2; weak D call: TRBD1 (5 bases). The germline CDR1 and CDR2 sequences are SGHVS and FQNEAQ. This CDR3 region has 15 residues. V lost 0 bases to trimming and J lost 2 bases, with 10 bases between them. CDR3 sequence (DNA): TGTGCCAGCAGCTTAGCGACGACAGACAACTATGGCTACACCTTC. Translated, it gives CASSLATTDNYGYTF.

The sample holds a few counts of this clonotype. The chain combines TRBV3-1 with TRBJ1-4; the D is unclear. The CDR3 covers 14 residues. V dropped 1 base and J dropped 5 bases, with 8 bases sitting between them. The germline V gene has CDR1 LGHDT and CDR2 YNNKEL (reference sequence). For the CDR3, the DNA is TGTGCCAGCAGCCAAGTACATCACAATGAAAAACTGTTTTTT. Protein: CASSQVHHNEKLFF.

The CDR3 sequence is CAISDPREGATEAFF. CDR3 in DNA: TGTGCCATCAGTGATCCGAGAGAGGGCGCGACTGAAGCTTTCTTT. The chain combines TRBV10-3 with TRBJ1-1; D uncertain. V was clipped by 3 bases and J by 5 bases, with 16 bases between them. CDR3 size: 15 residues. The germline V gene has CDR1 ENHRY and CDR2 SYGVKD.

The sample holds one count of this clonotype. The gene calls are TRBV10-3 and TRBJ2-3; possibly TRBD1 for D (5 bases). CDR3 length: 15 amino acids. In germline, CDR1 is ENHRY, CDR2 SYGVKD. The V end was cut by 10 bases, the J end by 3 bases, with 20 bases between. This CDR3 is CATRAHGRMTDTQYF. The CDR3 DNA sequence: TGTGCCACCAGGGCCCATGGACGGATGACAGATACGCAGTATTTT.

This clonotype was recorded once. CDR3 protein: CSAVGGLNGYTF. DNA of the CDR3: TGCAGTGCGGTGGGGGGACTGAATGGCTACACCTTC. The chain links TRBV20-1 to TRBJ1-2, with TRBD1 as a possible D gene (5 bases). CDR1 DFQATT and CDR2 SNEGSKA come from the germline V gene (reference sequence). The CDR3 is 12 amino acids. The ends were cut back, 6 bases at V and 6 bases at J, with 14 bases in the middle.

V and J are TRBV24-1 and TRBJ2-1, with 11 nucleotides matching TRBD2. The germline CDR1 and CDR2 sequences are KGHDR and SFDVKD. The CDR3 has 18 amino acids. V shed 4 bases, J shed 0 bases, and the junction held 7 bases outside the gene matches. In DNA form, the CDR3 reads TGTGCCACCAGTGACCGGACTAGCGGGTACAGCTCCTACAATGAGCAGTTCTTC. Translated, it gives CATSDRTSGYSSYNEQFF.

The CDR3 reads CATIAPRSQHF. CDR3 DNA: TGTGCCACCATCGCCCCAAGGTCCCAGCATTTT. The chain is built from TRBV24-1 and TRBJ1-5; the D is unclear. The CDR3 contains 11 residues. The germline CDR1 and CDR2 sequences are KGHDR and SFDVKD. V was clipped by 8 bases and J by 11 bases, with 12 bases between them.